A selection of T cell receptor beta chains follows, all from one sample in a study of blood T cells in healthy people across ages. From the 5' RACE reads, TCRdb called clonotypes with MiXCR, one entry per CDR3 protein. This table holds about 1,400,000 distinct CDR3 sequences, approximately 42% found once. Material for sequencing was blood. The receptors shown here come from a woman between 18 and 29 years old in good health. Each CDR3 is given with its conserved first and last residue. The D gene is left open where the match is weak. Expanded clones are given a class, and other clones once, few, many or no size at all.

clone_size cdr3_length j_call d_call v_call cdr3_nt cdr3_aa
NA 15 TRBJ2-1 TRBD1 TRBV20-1 TGCAGTGCGCAAGCCTGGGACAGTGAATTCAATGAGCAGTTCTTC CSAQAWDSEFNEQFF
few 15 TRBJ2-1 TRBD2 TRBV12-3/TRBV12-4 TGTGCCAGCGGCTCAAAGCGGGGGGGCTTCACTGAGCAGTTCTTC CASGSKRGGFTEQFF
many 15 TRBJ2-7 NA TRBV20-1 TGCAGTACCGTTAGAGGGGCAGGCTCCTACAATGAGCAGTACTTC CSTVRGAGSYNEQYF
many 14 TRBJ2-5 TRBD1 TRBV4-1 TGCGCCAGCAGCCAGAGGACAGGTCAAGAGACCCAGTACTTC CASSQRTGQETQYF
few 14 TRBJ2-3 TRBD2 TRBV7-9 TGTGCCAGCGGCAATAGCGGGAAAGCAGATACGCAGTATTTT CASGNSGKADTQYF
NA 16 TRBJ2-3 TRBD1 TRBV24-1 TGTGCCACCAGTGATGCAACAGGGGGAACCACAGATACGCAGTATTTT CATSDATGGTTDTQYF
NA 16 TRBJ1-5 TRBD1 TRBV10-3 TGTGCCATCAGTGAGGGATTTGCCAGGGGGAATCAGCCCCAGCATTTT CAISEGFARGNQPQHF
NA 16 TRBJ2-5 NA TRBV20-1 TGCAGTGCTTCCGGGGTTTTCGTATCGGTGTTAAATGAGCAGTACTTC CSASGVFVSVLNEQYF
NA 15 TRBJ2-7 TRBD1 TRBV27 TGTGCCAGCAGTTTAAGGGGACAGGGCCTGTACGAGCAGTACTTC CASSLRGQGLYEQYF
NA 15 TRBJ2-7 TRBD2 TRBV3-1 TGTGCCAGCAGCCAAGGGACTAGCGAAATAGGCGAGCAGTACTTC CASSQGTSEIGEQYF
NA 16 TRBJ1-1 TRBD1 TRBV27 TGTGCCAGCCAAGGCACAGGGGGCGCGGTGAACACTGAAGCTTTCTTT CASQGTGGAVNTEAFF
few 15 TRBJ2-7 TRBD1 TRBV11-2 TGTGCCAGCAGACCGGGGACAGGGGCTACGTACGAGCAGTACTTC CASRPGTGATYEQYF
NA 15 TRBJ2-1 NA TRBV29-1 TGCAGCGTTGAAGGGGTCCTAGCCATCTACAATGAGCAGTTCTTC CSVEGVLAIYNEQFF
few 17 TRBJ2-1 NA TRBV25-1 TGTGCCAGCAGTGAATATTTTGGGGGGGGGCAGGGCAATGAGCAGTTCTTC CASSEYFGGGQGNEQFF
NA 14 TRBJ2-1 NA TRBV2 TGTGCCAGCAGTGAGGACCACTCCTACAATGAGCAGTTCTTC CASSEDHSYNEQFF
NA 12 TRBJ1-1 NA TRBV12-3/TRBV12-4 TGTGCCACCGCTATGGGGAGTACTGAAGCTTTCTTT CATAMGSTEAFF
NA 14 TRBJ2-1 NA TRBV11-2 TGTGCCAGCAGCTTGGACCCTTCCCACAATGAGCAGTTCTTC CASSLDPSHNEQFF
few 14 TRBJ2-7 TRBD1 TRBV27 TGTGCCAGCCGTCTCGGACAGGGAACCTACGAGCAGTACTTC CASRLGQGTYEQYF
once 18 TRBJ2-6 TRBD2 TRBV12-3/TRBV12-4 TGTGCCATCCCACGGACTAGCGGGGCCTACTCTGGGGCCAACGTCCTGACTTTC CAIPRTSGAYSGANVLTF
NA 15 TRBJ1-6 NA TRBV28 TGTGCGGGTTCCCTGGGAAGTTCCTATAATTCACCCCTCCACTTT CAGSLGSSYNSPLHF
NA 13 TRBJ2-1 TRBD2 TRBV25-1 TGTGCCAGCAGGCGGGAGAGGTACAATGAGCAGTTCTTC CASRRERYNEQFF
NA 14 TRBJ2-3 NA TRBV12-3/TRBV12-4 TGTGCCAGCAGTTTTCGGCATGACACAGATACGCAGTATTTT CASSFRHDTDTQYF
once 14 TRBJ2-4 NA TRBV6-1 TGTGCCAGCAGTGAAGAGGGTTGGGGAAACATTCAGTACTTC CASSEEGWGNIQYF
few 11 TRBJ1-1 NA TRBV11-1 TGTGCCAGCAGTCACCAGGGAGAAGCTTTCTTT CASSHQGEAFF
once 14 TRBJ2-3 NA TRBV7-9 TGTGCCAGCAGCTTGTACCGGGGGCCAGGTACGCAGTATTTT CASSLYRGPGTQYF
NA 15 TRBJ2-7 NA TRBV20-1 TGCAGTGCTAGACCGCAGACTAATCGGGGCTACGAGCAGTACTTC CSARPQTNRGYEQYF
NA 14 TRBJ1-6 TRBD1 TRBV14 TGTGCCAGCCGGACAGGGGGCTGGAGTTCACCCCTCCACTTT CASRTGGWSSPLHF
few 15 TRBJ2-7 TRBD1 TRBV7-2 TGTGCCAGCAGCCTCTATCGGGACAGGTACTACGAGCAGTACTTC CASSLYRDRYYEQYF
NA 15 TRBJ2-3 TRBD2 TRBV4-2 TGTGCCAGCAGCCAGGGACTAGCTATCACAGATACGCAGTATTTT CASSQGLAITDTQYF
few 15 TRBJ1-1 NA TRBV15 TGTGCCACCAGCAGAGTTGGGGGCTTTGACACTGAAGCTTTCTTT CATSRVGGFDTEAFF
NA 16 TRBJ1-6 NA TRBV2 TGTGCCAGCAGTGAAGCGCCAGGGCAGTATAATTCACCCCTCCACTTT CASSEAPGQYNSPLHF